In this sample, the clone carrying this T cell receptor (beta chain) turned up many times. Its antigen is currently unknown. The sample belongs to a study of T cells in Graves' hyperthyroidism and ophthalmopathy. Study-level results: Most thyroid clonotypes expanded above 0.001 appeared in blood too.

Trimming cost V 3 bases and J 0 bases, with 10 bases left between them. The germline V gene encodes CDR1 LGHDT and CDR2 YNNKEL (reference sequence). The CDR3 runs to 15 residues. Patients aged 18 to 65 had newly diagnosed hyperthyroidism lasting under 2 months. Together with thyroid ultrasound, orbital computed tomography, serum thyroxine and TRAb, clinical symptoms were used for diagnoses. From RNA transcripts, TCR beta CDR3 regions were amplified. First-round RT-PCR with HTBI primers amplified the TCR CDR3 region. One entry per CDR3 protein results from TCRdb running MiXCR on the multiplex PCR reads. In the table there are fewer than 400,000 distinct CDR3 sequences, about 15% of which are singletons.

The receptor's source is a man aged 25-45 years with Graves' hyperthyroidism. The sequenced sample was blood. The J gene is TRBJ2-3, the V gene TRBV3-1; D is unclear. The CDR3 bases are TGTGCCAGCAGCCAGAACTTGCTGAGCACAGATACGCAGTATTTT. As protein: CASSQNLLSTDTQYF.